The text below deals with one T cell receptor beta chain. The study recruited people aged roughly 18 to 95 years across about 25 US areas. Cohorts were assigned according to the clinical history that participants reported. Some clones are missing from TCRdb's copy, which holds only in-frame ones; the method was immunoSEQ multiplex PCR. The sample has about 230,000 clones; around nine tenths are singletons. The data belong to a study of blood T cell repertoires in COVID-19. The CDR3 totals 11 residues. Germline V gives CDR1 DFQATT, CDR2 SNEGSKA (reference sequence). V gave up 4 bases and J gave up 7 bases, with 10 bases separating them.

The clonotype comes from a woman aged 25 to 39 with acute COVID-19. V usage is TRBV20-1 and J usage is TRBJ1-1, with a possible D match to TRBD1 (5 bases). The source material was PBMCs or T cells enriched from blood (not recorded which). The CDR3 here is CSATWQGEAFF. The CDR3 nucleotides are TGCAGTGCTACCTGGCAGGGTGAAGCTTTCTTT.